Listed here is a single TCR beta chain. This clonotype was observed many times. Its target antigen remains unknown. Per-base qualities were not stored, and no clone one base away is much larger. The TCR beta CDR3 regions were amplified from the RNA transcripts. For the first round of RT-PCR on the TCR CDR3, the HTBI primer set was used together with the Qiagen OneStep RT-PCR kit. A second multiplex PCR round built the libraries, followed by size selection and purification. Paired-end sequencing of the libraries was performed with 100 bp reads on an Illumina HiSeq2000. On the study's bioinformatics: Raw data were processed with SOAPnuke, discarding reads with adapters, uncalled bases, mean Phred below 15, or no exact constant-primer or identifier match. High-quality paired reads were merged using COPE v1.2.5, and each unique nucleotide sequence was defined as a clonotype. Clonotypes were aligned to IMGT TRBV, TRBD and TRBJ reference segments using MiTCR v1.1. The analysis was restricted to V-J combinations with a frequency above 0.0001, which together covered over 99% of the repertoires. A TCS score was defined as the ratio of F50 (clonal expansion) to E x V (chaos), with BLOSUM62-based TCRdist applied between CDR3 peptides within each V-J. Welch's t-statistics and random forest reduced 450 to 600 V-J features to around 14, which were used in a naive Bayes classifier (R e1071). Through fastp at Q25 and MiXCR, TCRdb rebuilt clones from the public reads, retaining in-frame beta chains. For every CDR3 protein sequence, its rows merge into one entry that carries the most common genes and DNA. These V and J calls derive from TCRdb rather than the authors' analysis. Within this sample are nearly 600,000 distinct CDR3 sequences, with approximately 15% of them counted one time only. The ten largest clones add up to 7% to 9% of the sample.

The sample originates from a study of T cells in Graves' hyperthyroidism and ophthalmopathy (dated by TCRdb to between 2018 and 2021). For the wider study: Peripheral blood samples were taken at initial diagnosis, before any treatment was given. To identify distinguishing TCR V-J signatures, a discovery cohort of some 99 patients was used, comprising 43 with Graves' ophthalmopathy and around 57 with stable Graves' hyperthyroidism. Whether ophthalmopathy could be predicted prospectively was tested in an independent validation cohort made up of 18 to 20 hyperthyroidism patients plus 17 patients who later progressed to ophthalmopathy. The roughly 100 discovery patients were divided at random into training and test sets in a 7:3 ratio. In addition, the study compared T-cell repertoires in thyroid tissue and in blood from roughly six Graves' hyperthyroidism patients. After blood sampling, hyperthyroidism patients were treated with methimazole at a starting dose of 30 mg daily, and ophthalmopathy patients were treated with high-dose intravenous methylprednisolone. TCR Vbeta CDR3 sequencing of roughly 140 peripheral blood samples (about 45 ophthalmopathy, about 74 hyperthyroidism and approximately 17 progressor patients) is reported in the paper.

On the study overall, not on this receptor specifically: Sample size was not statistically predetermined, and blinding of investigators to group allocation was not performed. In validation, progression to ophthalmopathy was predicted by the model with 65% to 71% sensitivity and around 76% specificity, a median of approximately 7.1 months before onset. Most expanded thyroid clonotypes (frequency above 0.001) were also detected in blood, suggesting blood repertoires may reflect thyroid immune responses. In cross-validation, a model built on a 13 V-J signature told ophthalmopathy apart from stable hyperthyroidism with under 90% sensitivity and roughly 83% specificity, and in testing the same model reached 80%/75%.

Moderately to severely active disease, a Clinical Activity Score of at least 3, a NOSPECS grade of at least 4, and a duration under 3 months were present in ophthalmopathy patients. The study excluded patients with uncontrolled infections, other autoimmune diseases, pregnancy or lactation. Diagnoses relied on clinical symptoms, serum thyroxine and TRAb, thyroid ultrasound and orbital computed tomography. PBMCs were separated from under 11 ml of fresh peripheral blood using Ficoll-Paque density gradient centrifugation. Total RNA was extracted with Trizol reagent, and quality was checked on an Agilent 2100 Bioanalyzer. The source material was blood. The receptor was isolated from a woman aged 18-29 years with Graves' ophthalmopathy.

The DNA sequence is as follows: TGTGCCTTGGACAGGGCAAATGAGCAGTTCTTC. This gives the protein CALDRANEQFF. The chain is encoded by TRBV30 joined to TRBJ2-1; 8 central nucleotides agree with TRBD1. Counted from cysteine to phenylalanine, this CDR3 has 11 amino acids. CDR3 DNA is the only sequence kept; it has 33 bases, read in frame from the first base. The germline V gene (reference sequence) yields GTSNPN for CDR1 and SVGIG for CDR2. V trim: 7 bases; J trim: 7 bases; unmatched bases: 3.